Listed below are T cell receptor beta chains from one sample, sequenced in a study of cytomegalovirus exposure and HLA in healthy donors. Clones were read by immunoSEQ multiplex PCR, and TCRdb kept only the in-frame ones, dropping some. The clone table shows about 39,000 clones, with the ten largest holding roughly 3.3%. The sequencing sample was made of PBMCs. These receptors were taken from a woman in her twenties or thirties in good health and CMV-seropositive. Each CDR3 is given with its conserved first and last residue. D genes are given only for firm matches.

CDR3aa: CSATGFPGYTF
CDR3nt: TGCAGTGCTACGGGGTTTCCTGGCTACACCTTC
v_gene: TRBV20-1
j_gene: TRBJ1-2
d_gene: .

CDR3aa: CASSLKYPGDSYEQYF
CDR3nt: TGTGCCAGCAGTTTAAAATACCCGGGGGACTCCTACGAGCAGTACTTC
v_gene: TRBV28
j_gene: TRBJ2-7
d_gene: .

CDR3aa: CASSPQGASYEQYF
CDR3nt: TGCGCCAGCAGCCCACAGGGGGCCTCCTACGAGCAGTACTTC
v_gene: TRBV5-1
j_gene: TRBJ2-7
d_gene: TRBD1

CDR3aa: CASTIPAYHSPLHF
CDR3nt: TGTGCCAGCACCATCCCAGCGTATCATTCACCCCTCCACTTT
v_gene: TRBV28
j_gene: TRBJ1-6
d_gene: .

CDR3aa: CASSHPQGMGYEQYF
CDR3nt: TGTGCCAGCAGCCATCCACAGGGAATGGGATACGAGCAGTACTTC
v_gene: TRBV14
j_gene: TRBJ2-7
d_gene: .

CDR3aa: CASSLYGTGGAGTEAFF
CDR3nt: TGTGCCAGCAGCCTTTATGGGACAGGGGGCGCGGGGACTGAAGCTTTCTTT
v_gene: TRBV11-2
j_gene: TRBJ1-1
d_gene: TRBD1

CDR3aa: CASSKGSGQGQPQHF
CDR3nt: TGTGCCAGCAGCAAAGGCTCAGGACAGGGTCAGCCCCAGCATTTT
v_gene: TRBV21-1
j_gene: TRBJ1-5
d_gene: .

CDR3aa: CASSSYPRQGASHEQYF
CDR3nt: TGTGCCAGCAGCTCATATCCCAGACAGGGGGCTTCCCACGAGCAGTACTTC
v_gene: TRBV11-3
j_gene: TRBJ2-7
d_gene: TRBD1

CDR3aa: CASSPRTGGGGETQYF
CDR3nt: TGTGCCAGCAGCCCTCGGACAGGTGGAGGGGGGGAGACCCAGTACTTC
v_gene: TRBV7-6
j_gene: TRBJ2-5
d_gene: .

CDR3aa: CASSWGQGLSNTEAFF
CDR3nt: TGCGCCAGCAGCTGGGGACAGGGGCTGTCCAACACTGAAGCTTTCTTT
v_gene: TRBV5-1
j_gene: TRBJ1-1
d_gene: TRBD1

CDR3aa: CASSTRKGADTQYF
CDR3nt: TGTGCCAGCAGCACCCGGAAAGGGGCAGATACGCAGTATTTT
v_gene: TRBV6-6
j_gene: TRBJ2-3
d_gene: .

CDR3aa: CASSGSNYEQYF
CDR3nt: TGTGCCAGTAGTGGCAGTAACTACGAGCAGTACTTC
v_gene: TRBV19
j_gene: TRBJ2-7
d_gene: .

CDR3aa: CATSRAVTGGYGYTF
CDR3nt: TGTGCCACCAGCAGAGCTGTTACAGGGGGCTATGGCTACACCTTC
v_gene: TRBV15
j_gene: TRBJ1-2
d_gene: TRBD1

CDR3aa: CASSSAGGGENQYF
CDR3nt: TGTGCCAGCAGCTCCGCGGGGGGTGGTGAGAACCAGTACTTC
v_gene: TRBV7-6
j_gene: TRBJ2-5
d_gene: TRBD2

CDR3aa: CASSPRGRGVAYEQYF
CDR3nt: TGCGCCAGCAGCCCGCGAGGGCGGGGGGTCGCCTACGAGCAGTACTTC
v_gene: TRBV5-1
j_gene: TRBJ2-7
d_gene: TRBD2

CDR3aa: CASSYRGDGYTF
CDR3nt: TGTGCCAGCAGCTATCGAGGCGATGGCTACACCTTC
v_gene: TRBV7-9
j_gene: TRBJ1-2
d_gene: .

CDR3aa: CASSEGVAFF
CDR3nt: TGTGCCAGCAGTGAGGGAGTAGCTTTCTTT
v_gene: TRBV2
j_gene: TRBJ1-1
d_gene: .

CDR3aa: CASSTVATTMEKLFF
CDR3nt: TGTGCCAGTAGTACGGTGGCCACTACTATGGAAAAACTGTTTTTT
v_gene: TRBV19
j_gene: TRBJ1-4
d_gene: .

CDR3aa: CASSITGENSPLHF
CDR3nt: TGTGCCAGTAGTATTACAGGAGAAAATTCACCCCTCCACTTT
v_gene: TRBV19
j_gene: TRBJ1-6
d_gene: .

CDR3aa: CSVATAGTGTGELFF
CDR3nt: TGCAGCGTCGCCACGGCCGGGACAGGTACCGGGGAGCTGTTTTTT
v_gene: TRBV29-1
j_gene: TRBJ2-2
d_gene: TRBD1

CDR3aa: CASSIGQNTGELFF
CDR3nt: TGTGCCAGTAGTATTGGGCAGAACACCGGGGAGCTGTTTTTT
v_gene: TRBV19
j_gene: TRBJ2-2
d_gene: .

CDR3aa: CASSRGQGMREQYF
CDR3nt: TGTGCCAGCAGCCGGGGACAGGGGATGCGCGAGCAGTACTTC
v_gene: TRBV7-2
j_gene: TRBJ2-7
d_gene: TRBD1

CDR3aa: CASSEFLPGGNTEAFF
CDR3nt: TGTGCCAGCAGTGAATTTCTTCCGGGGGGAAACACTGAAGCTTTCTTT
v_gene: TRBV2
j_gene: TRBJ1-1
d_gene: .

CDR3aa: CASSLFGQRTGGYTF
CDR3nt: TGTGCCAGCAGCTTATTTGGACAGCGAACCGGTGGCTACACCTTC
v_gene: TRBV7-9
j_gene: TRBJ1-2
d_gene: .

CDR3aa: CASTPQGLTNEKLFF
CDR3nt: TGTGCCAGCACCCCTCAGGGGTTGACTAATGAAAAACTGTTTTTT
v_gene: TRBV2
j_gene: TRBJ1-4
d_gene: .

CDR3aa: CATSRQGSNSPLHF
CDR3nt: TGTGCCACCAGCAGACAGGGCTCTAATTCACCCCTCCACTTT
v_gene: TRBV15
j_gene: TRBJ1-6
d_gene: .

CDR3aa: CASSVAGGGAYNEQFF
CDR3nt: TGTGCCAGCAGCGTAGCTGGCGGGGGGGCCTACAATGAGCAGTTCTTC
v_gene: TRBV9
j_gene: TRBJ2-1
d_gene: TRBD2

CDR3aa: CASSLDTSNYGYTF
CDR3nt: TGCGCCAGCAGCTTGGACACATCTAACTATGGCTACACCTTC
v_gene: TRBV5-1
j_gene: TRBJ1-2
d_gene: .

CDR3aa: CAISERVKQTYEQYF
CDR3nt: TGTGCCATCAGTGAGCGAGTGAAGCAAACCTACGAGCAGTACTTC
v_gene: TRBV10-3
j_gene: TRBJ2-7
d_gene: .